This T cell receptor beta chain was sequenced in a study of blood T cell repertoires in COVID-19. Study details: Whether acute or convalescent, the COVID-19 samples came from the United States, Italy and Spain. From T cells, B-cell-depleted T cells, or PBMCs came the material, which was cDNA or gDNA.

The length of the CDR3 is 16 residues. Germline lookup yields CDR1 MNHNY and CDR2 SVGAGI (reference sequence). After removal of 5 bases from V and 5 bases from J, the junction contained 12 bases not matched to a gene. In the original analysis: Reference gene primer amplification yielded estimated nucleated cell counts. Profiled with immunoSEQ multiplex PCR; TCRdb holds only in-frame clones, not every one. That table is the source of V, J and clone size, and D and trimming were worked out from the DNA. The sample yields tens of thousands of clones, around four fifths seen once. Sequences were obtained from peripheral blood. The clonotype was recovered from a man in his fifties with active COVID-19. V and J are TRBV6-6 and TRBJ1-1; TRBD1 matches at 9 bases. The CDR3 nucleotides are TGTGCCAGCAGTCGACAGGGGGTGGCAGGAGGAACTGAAGCTTTCTTT. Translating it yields CASSRQGVAGGTEAFF.